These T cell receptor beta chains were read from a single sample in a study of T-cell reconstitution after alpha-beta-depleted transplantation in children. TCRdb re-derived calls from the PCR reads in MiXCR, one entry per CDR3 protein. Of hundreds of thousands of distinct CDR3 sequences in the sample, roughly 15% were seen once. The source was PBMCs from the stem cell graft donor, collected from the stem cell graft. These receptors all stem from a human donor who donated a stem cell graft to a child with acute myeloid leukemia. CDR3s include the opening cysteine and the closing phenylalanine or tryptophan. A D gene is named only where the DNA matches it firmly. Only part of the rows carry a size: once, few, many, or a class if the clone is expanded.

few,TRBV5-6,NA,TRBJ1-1,CASSGPGATEAFF,TGTGCCAGCAGCGGCCCAGGGGCCACTGAAGCTTTCTTT
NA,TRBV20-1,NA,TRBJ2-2,CCAPTPGQSANTGELFF,TGCTGCGCCCCGACCCCTGGGCAGTCAGCGAACACCGGGGAGCTGTTTTTT
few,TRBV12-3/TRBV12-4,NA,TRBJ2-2,CASSLLVPNTGELFF,TGTGCCAGCAGTTTACTGGTTCCGAACACCGGGGAGCTGTTTTTT
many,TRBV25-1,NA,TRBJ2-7,CASSDLFYEQYF,TGTGCCAGCAGTGATTTGTTCTACGAGCAGTACTTC
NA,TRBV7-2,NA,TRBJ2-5,CASSSGGRERETQYF,TGTGCCAGCAGCTCTGGTGGCAGGGAACGGGAGACCCAGTACTTC
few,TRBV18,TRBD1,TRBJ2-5,CASSPDRGRETQYF,TGTGCCAGCTCACCGGACAGGGGGCGAGAGACCCAGTACTTC
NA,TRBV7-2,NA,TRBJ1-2,CASSLLAGYGYTF,TGTGCCAGCAGCTTATTGGCAGGCTATGGCTACACCTTC
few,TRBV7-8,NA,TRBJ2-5,CASSETDQETQYF,TGTGCCAGCAGCGAGACGGACCAAGAGACCCAGTACTTC
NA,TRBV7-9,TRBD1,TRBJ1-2,CASSSGQGDAPYGYTF,TGTGCCAGCAGCTCGGGACAGGGAGACGCTCCTTATGGCTACACCTTC
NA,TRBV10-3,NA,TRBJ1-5,CAISASGGDQPQHF,TGTGCCATCAGTGCATCGGGGGGAGATCAGCCCCAGCATTTT
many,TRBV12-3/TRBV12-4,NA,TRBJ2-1,CASSSGSRPREQFF,TGTGCCAGCAGTTCCGGGAGCCGTCCCAGGGAGCAGTTCTTC
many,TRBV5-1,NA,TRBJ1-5,CASSLTGFDQPQHF,TGCGCCAGCAGCTTAACAGGGTTCGATCAGCCCCAGCATTTT
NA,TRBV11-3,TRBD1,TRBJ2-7,CASSPETGEVLYEQYF,TGTGCCAGCAGCCCCGAGACAGGGGAGGTCCTCTACGAGCAGTACTTC
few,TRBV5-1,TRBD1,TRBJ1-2,CASSSKADRVTGSGYTF,TGCGCCAGCAGCTCCAAGGCTGACAGGGTGACGGGGTCTGGCTACACCTTC
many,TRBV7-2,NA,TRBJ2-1,CASSLGFGEQFF,TGTGCCAGCAGCTTAGGATTTGGTGAGCAGTTCTTC
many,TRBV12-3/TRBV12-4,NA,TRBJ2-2,CASRSYTGELFF,TGTGCCAGCAGATCTTACACCGGGGAGCTGTTTTTT
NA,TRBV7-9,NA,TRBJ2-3,CASTWDGDTQYF,TGTGCCAGCACCTGGGACGGAGATACGCAGTATTTT
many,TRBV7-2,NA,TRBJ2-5,CASSPDQRTQYF,TGTGCCAGCAGCCCGGACCAGAGGACCCAGTACTTC
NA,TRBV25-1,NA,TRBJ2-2,CASSEYKSGELFF,TGTGCCAGCAGTGAATACAAATCGGGGGAGCTGTTTTTT
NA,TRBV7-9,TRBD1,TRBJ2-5,CASSLPPDRVQETQYF,TGTGCCAGCAGCTTACCCCCGGACAGGGTACAAGAGACCCAGTACTTC
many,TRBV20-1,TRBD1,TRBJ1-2,CSAPGQEVYGYTF,TGCAGTGCTCCCGGACAGGAAGTCTATGGCTACACCTTC
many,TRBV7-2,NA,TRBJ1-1,CASSLSAGMNTEAFF,TGTGCCAGCAGCTTATCAGCCGGCATGAACACTGAAGCTTTCTTT
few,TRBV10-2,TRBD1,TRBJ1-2,CASREDPNRGHDYTF,TGCGCCAGCAGAGAAGACCCCAACAGGGGGCATGACTACACCTTC
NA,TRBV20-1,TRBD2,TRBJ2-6,CSARRAGAPSGANVLTF,TGCAGTGCAAGGAGAGCGGGGGCCCCCTCTGGGGCCAACGTCCTGACTTTC
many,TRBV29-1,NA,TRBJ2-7,CSVAGLTTPMHEQYF,TGCAGCGTTGCGGGTTTGACAACCCCAATGCACGAGCAGTACTTC
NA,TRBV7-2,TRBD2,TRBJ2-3,CASNFRGGPSTDTQYF,TGTGCCAGCAACTTCCGCGGGGGGCCAAGCACAGATACGCAGTATTTT
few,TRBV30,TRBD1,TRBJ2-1,CAWSVPYRGKDEQFF,TGTGCCTGGAGTGTACCATACAGGGGAAAGGATGAGCAGTTCTTC
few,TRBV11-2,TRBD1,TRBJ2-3,CASIPGQGGDTQYF,TGTGCCAGCATCCCGGGACAGGGTGGGGATACGCAGTATTTT
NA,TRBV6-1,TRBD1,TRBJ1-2,CASSVDRNNYGYTF,TGTGCCAGCAGTGTGGACAGGAATAACTATGGCTACACCTTC
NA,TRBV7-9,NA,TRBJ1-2,CASSLQISNYGYTF,TGTGCCAGCAGCCTACAGATCTCAAACTATGGCTACACCTTC
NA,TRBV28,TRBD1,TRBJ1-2,CASSSYQTGLVYGYTF,TGTGCCAGCAGTTCCTACCAGACAGGGTTGGTCTATGGCTACACCTTC
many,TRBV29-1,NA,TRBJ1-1,CSVGAPREFNTEAFF,TGCAGCGTTGGGGCCCCGAGGGAATTTAACACTGAAGCTTTCTTT
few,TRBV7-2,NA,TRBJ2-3,CASSLRGQSTDTQYF,TGTGCCAGCAGCTTAAGAGGACAGAGCACAGATACGCAGTATTTT
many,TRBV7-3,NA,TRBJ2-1,CASSLLEGEGEQFF,TGTGCCAGCAGCTTATTAGAGGGGGAAGGGGAGCAGTTCTTC
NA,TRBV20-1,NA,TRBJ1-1,CSAPMGGRGTEAFF,TGCAGTGCCCCGATGGGAGGCCGCGGCACTGAAGCTTTCTTT
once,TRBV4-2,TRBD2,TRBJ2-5,CASSQGRTSGEETQYF,TGTGCCAGCAGCCAAGGTCGAACTAGCGGGGAAGAGACCCAGTACTTC
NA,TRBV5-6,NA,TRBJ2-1,CASSWRRPNEQFF,TGTGCCAGCAGCTGGAGGAGGCCTAATGAGCAGTTCTTC
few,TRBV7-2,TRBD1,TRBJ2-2,CASRSGGKTGELFF,TGTGCCAGCAGGTCAGGGGGCAAGACCGGGGAGCTGTTTTTT
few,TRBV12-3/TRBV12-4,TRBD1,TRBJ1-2,CASRAAQGAGYGYTF,TGTGCCAGCAGGGCCGCCCAGGGGGCGGGGTATGGCTACACCTTC